These T cell receptor beta chains were read from a single sample in a study of blood T cell repertoires in COVID-19. Method: immunoSEQ multiplex PCR; TCRdb's copy keeps in-frame clones and lacks some. The sample includes fewer than 250,000 clones, more than 85% seen only once; the top ten take roughly 3%. Sequencing was carried out using peripheral blood. The receptors derive from a man in his sixties with acute or convalescent COVID-19. CDR3s include the opening cysteine and the closing phenylalanine or tryptophan. The order of the fields is J gene, V gene, clone size, D gene, CDR3 protein, CDR3 DNA. D genes are given only for firm matches. Rows give clone size only sometimes, using once, few, many, or a class for an expanded clone.

TRBJ2-2 | TRBV18 | NA | TRBD1 | CASSPTKDRGAGELFF | TGTGCCAGCTCACCAACCAAGGACAGGGGTGCCGGGGAGCTGTTTTTT
TRBJ2-3 | TRBV6-1 | NA | NA | CASSEGGGPTDTQYF | TGTGCCAGCAGTGAAGGGGGGGGCCCCACAGATACGCAGTATTTT
TRBJ1-6 | TRBV7-2 | NA | TRBD1 | CASSSITGVMAPLHF | TGTGCCAGCAGCTCGATAACAGGGGTTATGGCACCCCTCCACTTT
TRBJ1-1 | TRBV25-1 | NA | TRBD1 | CASRGTGLTEAFF | TGTGCCAGCAGAGGGACAGGGTTAACTGAAGCTTTCTTT
TRBJ2-1 | TRBV7-2 | few | NA | CASSPNGQRYNEQFF | TGTGCCAGCAGCCCAAACGGACAACGATACAATGAGCAGTTCTTC
TRBJ1-3 | TRBV9 | NA | NA | CASSVGPSGNTIYF | TGTGCCAGCAGCGTAGGGCCCTCTGGAAACACCATATATTTT
TRBJ2-2 | TRBV7-3 | NA | NA | CASRRDRTGELFF | TGTGCCAGCAGGCGCGACAGAACCGGGGAGCTGTTTTTT
TRBJ1-6 | TRBV3-1/TRBV3-2 | NA | NA | CASSQGRRNPNSPLHF | TGTGCCAGCAGCCAAGGCCGGAGGAACCCCAATTCACCCCTCCACTTT
TRBJ1-2 | TRBV28 | NA | NA | CASSFPPTARYGYTF | TGTGCCAGCAGTTTTCCCCCGACAGCCCGCTATGGCTACACCTTC
TRBJ2-2 | TRBV19 | NA | NA | CASRNAQGGDTGELFF | TGTGCCAGCCGAAACGCCCAGGGTGGGGACACCGGGGAGCTGTTTTTT
TRBJ1-5 | TRBV29-1 | once | NA | CSVKGGGLNQPQHF | TGCAGCGTTAAAGGAGGGGGTCTTAATCAGCCCCAGCATTTT
TRBJ1-1 | TRBV30 | NA | NA | CAWSAFSGGTEAFF | TGTGCCTGGAGTGCATTTTCGGGGGGAACTGAAGCTTTCTTT
TRBJ2-1 | TRBV28 | few | TRBD1 | CASSLGGTGGNEQFF | TGTGCCAGCAGTTTAGGTGGGACAGGGGGCAATGAGCAGTTCTTC
TRBJ1-6 | TRBV24-1 | NA | NA | CATSDIGTGNSPLHF | TGTGCCACCAGTGACATTGGTACAGGGAATTCACCCCTCCACTTT
TRBJ1-2 | TRBV27 | NA | NA | CASSLSWAANYGYTF | TGTGCCAGCAGTTTATCGTGGGCAGCTAACTATGGCTACACCTTC
TRBJ2-1 | TRBV7-8 | NA | TRBD2 | CASSSGLAGNYNEQFF | TGTGCCAGCAGCTCGGGACTAGCGGGGAATTACAATGAGCAGTTCTTC
TRBJ2-3 | TRBV2 | once | NA | CASSDTGTDTQYF | TGTGCCAGCAGTGATACGGGCACAGATACGCAGTATTTT
TRBJ1-1 | TRBV5-1 | NA | TRBD1 | CASSSQGASNTEAFF | TGCGCCAGCAGCTCCCAGGGGGCGTCGAACACTGAAGCTTTCTTT
TRBJ1-2 | TRBV18 | few | TRBD1 | CASSPSAGGDYGYTF | TGTGCCAGCTCACCGTCGGCAGGGGGAGACTATGGCTACACCTTC